Listed below are T cell receptor beta chains from one sample, sequenced in a study of vaccination effects on CD4 cells after COVID-19. Libraries were prepared by immunoSEQ multiplex PCR; TCRdb keeps only in-frame clonotypes and omits some of them. Here the sample spans fewer than 35,000 clones, 65% to 75% being singletons. The antigens for these receptors are not known. Here the sequenced sample was CD4+ T cells from PBMCs cultured with a peptide pool, taken before COVID-19 vaccination. Source of these receptors: a human donor who had a prior SARS-CoV-2 infection. Each CDR3 is given with its conserved first and last residue. A D gene is named only where the DNA matches it firmly. Size values are once, few and many counts, or a class for expanded clones, and some rows have none.

clone_size d_call j_call v_call cdr3_aa cdr3_nt
. . TRBJ1-6 TRBV28 CASSLWGGAGRNSPLHF TGTGCCAGCAGTTTGTGGGGAGGGGCGGGGCGGAATTCACCCCTCCACTTT
. . TRBJ1-2 TRBV10-3 CAISESPRRDLGYGYTF TGTGCCATCAGTGAGTCGCCGCGGAGGGATCTCGGGTATGGCTACACCTTC
few TRBD1 TRBJ1-5 TRBV14 CASSLTGPNQPQHF TGTGCCAGCAGCCTGACAGGGCCCAATCAGCCCCAGCATTTT
. . TRBJ2-5 TRBV5-1 CASWGDSQETQYF TGCGCCAGCTGGGGGGACTCCCAAGAGACCCAGTACTTC
. . TRBJ2-7 TRBV7-2 CASSLARGYEQYF TGTGCCAGCAGCTTAGCGCGGGGCTACGAGCAGTACTTC
. . TRBJ2-7 TRBV6-5 CASSSGRDYEQYF TGTGCCAGCAGTTCGGGACGGGACTACGAGCAGTACTTC
. . TRBJ2-7 TRBV7-2 CASSLRRGLGGYEQYF TGTGCCAGCAGCTTAAGGCGGGGCCTGGGAGGTTACGAGCAGTACTTC
. . TRBJ2-7 TRBV4-1 CASSHHQWGTYEQYF TGCGCCAGCAGCCATCACCAGTGGGGTACCTACGAGCAGTACTTC
. . TRBJ2-5 TRBV18 CASSSNQETQYF TGTGCCAGCTCATCAAACCAAGAGACCCAGTACTTC
. . TRBJ2-3 TRBV18 CASSKHKGGTDTQYF TGTGCCAGCTCAAAACATAAGGGAGGCACAGATACGCAGTATTTT
. TRBD1 TRBJ2-7 TRBV5-4 CASSLAGQGYEQYF TGTGCCAGCAGCTTGGCAGGACAGGGCTACGAGCAGTACTTC
. TRBD2 TRBJ2-3 TRBV4-1 CASSQAPGLAGGYDTQYF TGCGCCAGCAGCCAAGCCCCGGGACTAGCGGGAGGATATGATACGCAGTATTTT
. . TRBJ1-1 TRBV5-1 CASSLVGRGYTEAFF TGCGCCAGCAGCTTAGTGGGGCGGGGGTACACTGAAGCTTTCTTT
. TRBD2 TRBJ2-1 TRBV6-4 CASSTSGGNYNEQFF TGTGCCAGCAGCACTAGCGGGGGGAACTACAATGAGCAGTTCTTC
few . TRBJ1-5 TRBV28 CASSLMDSPNQPQHF TGTGCCAGCAGTTTAATGGACAGTCCTAATCAGCCCCAGCATTTT
. . TRBJ1-6 TRBV12-2 CALRWGAHYNSPLHF TGTGCATTAAGGTGGGGGGCCCACTATAATTCACCCCTCCACTTT
once TRBD1 TRBJ1-2 TRBV6-2/TRBV6-3 CASSYTEGWQGALYGYTF TGTGCCAGCAGTTACACCGAAGGATGGCAGGGGGCCCTCTATGGCTACACCTTC
. . TRBJ2-3 TRBV5-1 CASEDSYTDTQYF TGCGCCAGTGAGGACAGTTACACAGATACGCAGTATTTT
. . TRBJ2-6 TRBV7-3 CASSLPGEEGANVLTF TGTGCCAGCAGCTTACCCGGGGAGGAAGGGGCCAACGTCCTGACTTTC
few . TRBJ2-5 TRBV9 CASSVNGGNQETQYF TGTGCCAGCAGCGTAAACGGGGGAAACCAAGAGACCCAGTACTTC
. . TRBJ1-5 TRBV15 CATSRDWPDQPQHF TGTGCCACCAGCAGAGATTGGCCCGATCAGCCCCAGCATTTT
. . TRBJ1-2 TRBV27 CASSLSGVGGTLGYTF TGTGCCAGCAGTTTATCGGGGGTTGGTGGGACCCTGGGCTACACCTTC
few . TRBJ1-1 TRBV29-1 CSVGKGGDTEAFF TGCAGCGTCGGTAAAGGGGGGGACACTGAAGCTTTCTTT
few TRBD1 TRBJ2-5 TRBV5-1 CASSSGQGTETQYF TGCGCCAGCAGCTCGGGACAGGGGACAGAGACCCAGTACTTC
once . TRBJ2-2 TRBV21-1 CGPRHGTSGTRGGELFF TGTGGCCCCCGACACGGGACTAGCGGGACTCGTGGCGGGGAGCTGTTTTTT
few . TRBJ2-1 TRBV6-5 CASGGYNEQFF TGTGCCAGCGGGGGTTACAATGAGCAGTTCTTC
. . TRBJ1-1 TRBV6-5 CASTYSVDTEAFF TGTGCCAGCACGTACTCCGTAGACACTGAAGCTTTCTTT
. . TRBJ2-5 TRBV5-1 CASSLSPGTIETQYF TGCGCCAGCAGCTTGAGTCCCGGGACGATCGAGACCCAGTACTTC
few . TRBJ2-2 TRBV5-4 CASRPQGLTGELFF TGTGCCAGCAGACCTCAGGGCCTTACCGGGGAGCTGTTTTTT
once . TRBJ1-1 TRBV5-1 CASSLASVTRGLAFF TGCGCCAGCAGCTTGGCCTCAGTGACACGAGGGCTGGCTTTCTTT
. . TRBJ1-2 TRBV7-8 CASSQNEESYGYTF TGTGCCAGCAGCCAGAACGAGGAATCCTATGGCTACACCTTC
. TRBD2 TRBJ2-1 TRBV7-3 CASSSFSGRRSYNEQFF TGTGCCAGCAGCTCGTTTAGCGGGAGGAGGTCCTACAATGAGCAGTTCTTC
few TRBD1 TRBJ2-1 TRBV5-1 CASSLPGQYNEQFF TGCGCCAGCAGCTTGCCGGGACAGTACAATGAGCAGTTCTTC
. . TRBJ1-1 TRBV12-5 CASGFGLGSVTGLAEAFF TGTGCTAGTGGTTTCGGGTTAGGATCAGTGACAGGTTTGGCTGAAGCTTTCTTT
. TRBD1 TRBJ1-3 TRBV7-2 CASSLTGTGPRNTIYF TGTGCCAGCAGCTTGACCGGGACAGGGCCTCGAAACACCATATATTTT
. TRBD2 TRBJ2-3 TRBV7-9 CASTSGLYTDTQYF TGTGCCAGCACCTCGGGACTATACACAGATACGCAGTATTTT
. . TRBJ2-4 TRBV7-2 CASSFVGAKNIQYF TGTGCCAGCAGCTTCGTGGGGGCCAAAAACATTCAGTACTTC
. . TRBJ1-2 TRBV7-8 CASSILPEGDYGYTF TGTGCCAGCAGCATACTTCCTGAAGGGGACTATGGCTACACCTTC
. . TRBJ2-7 TRBV9 CASSVEGSAPYEQYF TGTGCCAGCAGCGTAGAGGGCTCAGCCCCCTACGAGCAGTACTTC
. . TRBJ2-7 TRBV5-6 CASSLGLPLYEQYF TGTGCCAGCAGCTTGGGTCTCCCCCTCTACGAGCAGTACTTC
once . TRBJ2-5 TRBV5-1 CASSRADRGSETQYF TGCGCCAGCAGCCGAGCCGATCGAGGGAGCGAGACCCAGTACTTC